This passage covers 16 T cell receptor beta chains from one sample sequenced in a study of shared clonotypes between healthy human individuals. Terminally differentiated effector memory CD45RA+ cells were excluded from the naive CD8 cells, which were CD45RO-negative and positively selected for CCR7. Repertoires were generated with immunoSEQ multiplex PCR, while TCRdb's copy carries only in-frame clones and drops some. Here the sample spans about 2 million clones, about 95% being singletons. The specimen sequenced was naive CD8+ T cells sorted from blood. These receptors were obtained from a man between 18 and 29 years old in good health.

The DNA of the CDR3 is TGTGCCAGTAGTATGGGACTAGCAGATTACGAGCAGTACTTC. Its translation: CASSMGLADYEQYF. The chain couples TRBV19 to TRBJ2-7; 9 nucleotides match TRBD2. CDR1 and CDR2 from the germline V gene are LNHDA and SQIVND (reference sequence). V was pared by 3 bases and J by 4 bases, with 4 bases of the junction left unmatched. CDR3 length equals 14 residues.

The V call is TRBV9, the J call TRBJ1-6; D is undetermined. Germline CDR1 reads SGDLS; CDR2 reads YYNGEE. Trimming shortened V by 3 bases and J by 9 bases, and 13 bases separated the two germline ends. The CDR3 totals 14 residues. In DNA, the CDR3 is TGTGCCAGCAGCGGGCAGGAAAAAGGTTCACCCCTCCACTTT. It encodes CASSGQEKGSPLHF.

The chain joins TRBV19 to TRBJ2-7; 9 nucleotides align to TRBD1. Germline loops: CDR1 LNHDA, CDR2 SQIVND (reference sequence). Trimming at V came to 5 bases and at J to 2 bases, leaving 13 bases not matched to a gene. The CDR3 totals 17 residues. CDR3 loop: CASSAYSAGTGTYEQYF. The CDR3 coding sequence is TGTGCCAGTAGTGCGTACTCTGCCGGGACAGGGACCTACGAGCAGTACTTC.

As to this clone: Different DNA sequences within this sample yield the same CDR3. The CDR3: CASSFGAGGYEQYF. The CDR3 DNA reads as TGTGCCAGCAGCTTCGGGGCAGGGGGCTACGAGCAGTACTTC. V and J are TRBV7-2 and TRBJ2-7, with 7 positions matching TRBD1. CDR3 length equals 14 residues. V lost 3 bases to trimming and J lost 3 bases; unmatched junction nucleotides: 5. Per germline, CDR1 SGHTA and CDR2 FQGNSA. Variable domain in full (rest from reference TRBV7-2 and TRBJ2-7): GAGVSQSPSNKVTEKGKDVELRCDPISGHTALYWYRQSLGQGLEFLIYFQGNSAPDKSGLPSDRFSAERTGGSVSTLTIQRTQQEDSAVYLCASSFGAGGYEQYFGPGTRLTVT.

This clone appeared once. The chain joins TRBV11-1 to TRBJ2-3; unclear D gene. This CDR3 comprises 13 residues. Trimming took 0 bases from V and 8 from J, leaving 9 bases between them. Germline CDR1 SGHAT, CDR2 FQDESV (reference sequence). In DNA form, the CDR3 reads TGTGCCAGCAGCTTAGCGCCAGCAGGTACGCAGTATTTT. It is translated as CASSLAPAGTQYF.

This chain connects TRBV27 to TRBJ1-2; D perhaps matches TRBD1 (5 bases). V dropped 3 bases and J dropped 5 bases, with 16 bases sitting between them. Germline V CDR1 and CDR2: MNHEY, SMNVEV (reference sequence). The length of the CDR3 is 15 residues. In nucleotides, the CDR3 is TGTGCCAGCAGTTTTGTGGGGCAATTACTTTATGGCTACACCTTC. Its translation: CASSFVGQLLYGYTF.

The chain uses TRBV4-3 and TRBJ1-6; the match to TRBD1 covers 9 bases. J lost 9 bases, V lost 3 bases, and 6 bases had no gene match. This CDR3 has 15 residues. Germline assignment: CDR1 LGHNA and CDR2 YSLEER. The CDR3 DNA follows: TGCGCCAGCAGCCAGTTGACAGGGGGAAGTTCACCCCTCCACTTT. Translating gives CASSQLTGGSSPLHF.

This clone came up once. This rearrangement joins TRBV27 to TRBJ2-2; 13 bases are shared with TRBD2. Germline values: CDR1 MNHEY, CDR2 SMNVEV (reference sequence). The CDR3 loop spans 15 amino acids. V was clipped by 6 bases and J by 4 bases; unmatched bases: 2. The CDR3 sequence: CASSRTSGGTGELFF. CDR3 sequence (DNA): TGTGCCAGCAGCAGGACTAGCGGGGGCACCGGGGAGCTGTTTTTT.

V is TRBV2 and J is TRBJ2-2; 11 bases are shared with TRBD2. In germline, CDR1 is SNHLY, CDR2 FYNNEI. The length of the CDR3 is 16 residues. V was pared by 5 bases and J by 6 bases, with 8 bases of the junction left unmatched. The CDR3 spells CASSPGTSGLSGELFF. CDR3 coding DNA: TGTGCCAGCAGTCCCGGGACTAGCGGTTTATCCGGGGAGCTGTTTTTT.

V gene TRBV14 combines with J gene TRBJ2-1; the D gene could be TRBD1 or TRBD2 (6 bases each). V was shortened by 6 bases and J by 3 bases, with 33 bases between the two germline ends. The length of the CDR3 is 21 residues. CDR1 is SGHDN and CDR2 is FVKESK in the germline V gene. CDR3 sequence reads: CASRLTGSSSGKSGDYNEQFF. The CDR3 region has the DNA TGTGCCAGCAGGCTAACAGGGTCTAGTTCGGGCAAATCGGGGGACTACAATGAGCAGTTCTTC.

On this clone itself: Other nucleotide sequences from this sample produce the same CDR3. The chain is built from TRBV4-1 and TRBJ2-5, with TRBD2 identical over 15 bases. Germline V lookup: CDR1 MGHRA, CDR2 YSYEKL. This CDR3 has 16 amino acids. V trimming: 3 bases; J trimming: 2 bases; junction bases outside the gene matches: 1. CDR3 amino acids: CASSQGLAGGQETQYF. CDR3 nucleotide sequence: TGCGCCAGCAGCCAGGGACTAGCGGGGGGACAAGAGACCCAGTACTTC.

The V gene is TRBV19, the J gene TRBJ2-1; TRBD1 agrees at 9 bases. Germline CDR1 and CDR2: LNHDA and SQIVND (reference sequence). The length of the CDR3 is 16 residues. V dropped 6 bases and J dropped 7; count of bases not matched to a gene: 13. CDR3 in amino acids: CASSLGPGTGWNEQFF. The CDR3 coding sequence is TGTGCCAGTAGCCTAGGACCCGGGACAGGGTGGAATGAGCAGTTCTTC.

Concerning this clone itself: One junction end does not reproduce the germline sequence, and a read error may be involved. The chain recombines TRBV29-1 with TRBJ2-5, with 8 nucleotides matching TRBD2. Per the germline V gene, CDR1 is SQVTM and CDR2 is ANQGSEA. This CDR3 comprises 14 residues. Here the CDR3 reads CSVEEAGGLETQYF. The CDR3 DNA reads TGCAGCGTAGAAGAGGCGGGGGGACTGGAGACCCAGTACTTC.

The chain recombines TRBV7-3 with TRBJ2-3; 9 nucleotides match TRBD2. J lost 5 bases, V lost 2 bases, and 11 bases had no gene match. Per germline, CDR1 SGHTA and CDR2 FQGTGA. CDR3 length equals 17 residues. The CDR3 here is CASSLQGSSGVEDTQYF. The DNA for the CDR3 is TGTGCCAGCAGCTTACAGGGTTCTAGCGGGGTTGAAGATACGCAGTATTTT.

This clone has just one count. The rearrangement joins TRBV6-1 to TRBJ2-7; D is possibly TRBD2 (5 bases). Germline CDR1 reads MNHNS; CDR2 reads SASEGT. V was trimmed by 0 bases and J by 3 bases, leaving 12 bases between them. The CDR3 extends over 15 amino acids. CDR3 sequence (DNA): TGTGCCAGCAGTGAAGCGCCAGGACTTCTCTACGAGCAGTACTTC. Translated, it gives CASSEAPGLLYEQYF.

The gene calls are TRBV29-1 and TRBJ1-3, with D unresolved. Trimming stripped 3 bases from V and 2 bases from J, with 17 bases between. Germline V gives CDR1 SQVTM, CDR2 ANQGSEA. The CDR3 covers 16 residues. As DNA, the CDR3 is TGCAGCGTTGACGGCCGATTGGAAGAAACTGGAAACACCATATATTTT. Residues: CSVDGRLEETGNTIYF. Full variable domain (rest looked up from reference TRBV29-1 and TRBJ1-3): SAVISQKPSRDICQRGTSLTIQCQVDSQVTMMFWYRQQPGQSLTLIATANQGSEATYESGFVIDKFPISRPNLTFSTLTVSNMSPEDSSIYLCSVDGRLEETGNTIYFGEGSWLTVV.